The clone carrying this T cell receptor beta chain appeared a few times. The source of the sample is a study of blood T cells in healthy people across ages. A J-beta primer mix and a sample-barcoded 5' primer were used in a second PCR of about 7 to 12 cycles. TCRdb reprocessed the 5' RACE reads with MiXCR, giving one entry per CDR3 protein. This sample carries about 570,000 distinct CDR3 sequences, 27% of them seen once, and the ten largest clones take around a sixth. Germline lookup yields CDR1 MNHNY and CDR2 SVGAGI (reference sequence). CDR3 length: 15 residues. The source is a woman in her seventies in good health. The chain combines TRBV6-6 with TRBJ2-5; 10 bases agree with TRBD1. The J call may be incorrect, as the DNA end agrees better with TRBJ2-7. The sample comprised blood. The CDR3 sequence is CASSYSGTGEYEQYF. CDR3 in DNA: TGTGCCAGCAGTTACTCGGGGACAGGGGAGTACGAGCAGTACTTC.